The sequence of this T cell receptor beta chain was determined in a study of T cell responses to AZD1222 COVID-19 vaccine. The CDR3 length is 15 residues. CDR1 and CDR2 (germline): SGHNT, YENEEA. V was clipped by 0 bases and J by 9 bases, with 16 bases between them. TCRdb's copy holds only in-frame clones and misses some; the assay was immunoSEQ multiplex PCR. The table has fewer than 90,000 clones, about nine tenths seen once. This receptor was taken from an adult who received the AZD1222 COVID-19 vaccine. The V call is TRBV11-3, the J call TRBJ2-3, with D maybe TRBD2 (6 bases). Source: peripheral blood, taken 28 days after the second AZD1222 dose. CDR3: CASSLEKSPAGTQYF. The CDR3 bases are TGTGCCAGCAGCTTAGAAAAATCTCCGGCGGGGACGCAGTATTTT.